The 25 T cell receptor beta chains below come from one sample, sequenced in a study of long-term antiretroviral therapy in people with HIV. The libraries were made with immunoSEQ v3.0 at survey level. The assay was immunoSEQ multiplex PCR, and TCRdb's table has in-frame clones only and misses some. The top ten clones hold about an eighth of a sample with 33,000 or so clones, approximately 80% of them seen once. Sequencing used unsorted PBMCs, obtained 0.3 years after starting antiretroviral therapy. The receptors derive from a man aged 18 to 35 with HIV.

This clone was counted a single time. The chain's CDR3 is CASRDRGTEAFF. The CDR3 bases are TGTGCCAGTAGGGACAGGGGGACTGAAGCTTTCTTT. The chain combines TRBV19 with TRBJ1-1, with 10 bases lining up with TRBD1. The CDR3 runs 12 residues. V was pared by 6 bases and J by 5 bases, with 0 bases of the junction left unmatched. The V gene's germline CDR1 is LNHDA and CDR2 SQIVND (reference sequence).

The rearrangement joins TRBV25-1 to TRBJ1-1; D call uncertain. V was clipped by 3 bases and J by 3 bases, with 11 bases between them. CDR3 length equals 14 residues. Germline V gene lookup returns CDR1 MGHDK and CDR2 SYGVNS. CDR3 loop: CASSDSRVDTEAFF. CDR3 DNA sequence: TGTGCCAGCAGTGACTCTCGGGTGGACACTGAAGCTTTCTTT. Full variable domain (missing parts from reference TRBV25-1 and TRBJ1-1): EADIYQTPRYLVIGTGKKITLECSQTMGHDKMYWYQQDPGMELHLIHYSYGVNSTEKGDLSSESTVSRIRTEHFPLTLESARPSHTSQYLCASSDSRVDTEAFFGQGTRLTVV.

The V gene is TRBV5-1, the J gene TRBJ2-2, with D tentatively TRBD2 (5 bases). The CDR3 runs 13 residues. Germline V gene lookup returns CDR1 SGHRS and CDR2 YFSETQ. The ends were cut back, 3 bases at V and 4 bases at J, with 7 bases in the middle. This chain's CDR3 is CASSWAGTGELFF. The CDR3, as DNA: TGCGCCAGCAGCTGGGCGGGCACCGGGGAGCTGTTTTTT.

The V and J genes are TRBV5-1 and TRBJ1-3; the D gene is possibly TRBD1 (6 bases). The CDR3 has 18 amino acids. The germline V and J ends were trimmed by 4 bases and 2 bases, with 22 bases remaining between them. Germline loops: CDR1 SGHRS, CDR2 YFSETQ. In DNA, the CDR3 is TGCGCCAGCAGCCCGGAGGGGGGGCGTTTTGTTCCTGGAAACACCATATATTTT. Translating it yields CASSPEGGRFVPGNTIYF.

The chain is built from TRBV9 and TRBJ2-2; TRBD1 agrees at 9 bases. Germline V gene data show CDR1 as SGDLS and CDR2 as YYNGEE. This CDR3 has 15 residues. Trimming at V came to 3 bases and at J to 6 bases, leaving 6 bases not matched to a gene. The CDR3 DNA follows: TGTGCCAGCAGCGGACAGGGGGGTAATTCCGGGGAGCTGTTTTTT. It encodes CASSGQGGNSGELFF.

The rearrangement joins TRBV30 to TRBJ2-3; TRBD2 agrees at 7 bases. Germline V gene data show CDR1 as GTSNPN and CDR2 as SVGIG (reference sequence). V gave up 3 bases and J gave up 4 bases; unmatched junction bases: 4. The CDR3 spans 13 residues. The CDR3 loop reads CAWRWTSADTQYF. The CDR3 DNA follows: TGTGCCTGGAGGTGGACTAGTGCAGATACGCAGTATTTT.

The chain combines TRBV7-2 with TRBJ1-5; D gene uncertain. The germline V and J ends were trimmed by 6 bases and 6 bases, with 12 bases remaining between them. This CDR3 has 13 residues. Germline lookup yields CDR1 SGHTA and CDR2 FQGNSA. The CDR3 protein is CASSPDSAQPQHF. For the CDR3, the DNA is TGTGCCAGCAGTCCTGACTCTGCTCAGCCCCAGCATTTT.

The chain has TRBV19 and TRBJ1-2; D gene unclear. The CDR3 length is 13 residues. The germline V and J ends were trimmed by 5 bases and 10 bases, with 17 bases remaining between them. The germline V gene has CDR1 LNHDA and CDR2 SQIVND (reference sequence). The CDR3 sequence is CASSPSPSGSYTF. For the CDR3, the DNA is TGTGCCAGTAGTCCCTCTCCCTCCGGGTCCTACACCTTC.

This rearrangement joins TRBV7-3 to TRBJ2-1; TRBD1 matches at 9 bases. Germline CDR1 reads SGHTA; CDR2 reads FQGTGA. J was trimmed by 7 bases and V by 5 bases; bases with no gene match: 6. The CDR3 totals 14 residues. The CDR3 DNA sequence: TGTGCCAGCAGCCGCGGGACAGGGATGAATGAGCAGTTCTTC. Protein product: CASSRGTGMNEQFF.

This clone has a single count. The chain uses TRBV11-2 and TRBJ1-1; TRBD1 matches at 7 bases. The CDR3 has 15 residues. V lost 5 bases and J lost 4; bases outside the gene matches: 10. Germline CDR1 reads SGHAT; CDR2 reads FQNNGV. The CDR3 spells CASSTWTGRVTEAFF. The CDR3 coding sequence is TGTGCCAGCAGCACCTGGACAGGCCGTGTCACTGAAGCTTTCTTT.

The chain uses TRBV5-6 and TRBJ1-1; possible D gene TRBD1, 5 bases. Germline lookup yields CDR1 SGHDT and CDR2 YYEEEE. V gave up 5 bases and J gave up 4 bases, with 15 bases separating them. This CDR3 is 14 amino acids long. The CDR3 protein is CASSSGGVITEAFF. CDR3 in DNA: TGTGCCAGCAGTTCGGGAGGGGTGATCACTGAAGCTTTCTTT. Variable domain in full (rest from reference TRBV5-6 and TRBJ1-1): DAGVTQSPTHLIKTRGQQVTLRCSPKSGHDTVSWYQQALGQGPQFIFQYYEEEERQRGNFPDRFSGHQFPNYSSELNVNALLLGDSALYLCASSSGGVITEAFFGQGTRLTVV.

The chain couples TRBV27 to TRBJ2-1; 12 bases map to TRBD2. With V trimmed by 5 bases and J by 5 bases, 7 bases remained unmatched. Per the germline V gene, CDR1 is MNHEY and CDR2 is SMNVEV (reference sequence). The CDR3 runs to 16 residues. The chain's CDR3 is CASSTWTSGAHNEQFF. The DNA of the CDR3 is TGTGCCAGCAGTACATGGACTAGCGGGGCGCACAATGAGCAGTTCTTC.

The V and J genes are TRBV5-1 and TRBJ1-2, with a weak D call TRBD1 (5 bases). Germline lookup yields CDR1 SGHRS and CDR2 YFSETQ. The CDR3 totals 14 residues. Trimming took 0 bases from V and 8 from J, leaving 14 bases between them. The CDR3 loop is CASSLGGSGPGYTF. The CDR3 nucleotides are TGCGCCAGCAGCTTGGGGGGGTCTGGGCCCGGCTACACCTTC.

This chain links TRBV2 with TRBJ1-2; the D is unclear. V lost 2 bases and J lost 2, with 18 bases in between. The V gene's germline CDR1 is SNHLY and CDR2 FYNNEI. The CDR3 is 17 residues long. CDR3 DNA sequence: TGTGCCAGCAGTGAAATAGGAAAAGGGCACTCCAACTATGGCTACACCTTC. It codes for CASSEIGKGHSNYGYTF.

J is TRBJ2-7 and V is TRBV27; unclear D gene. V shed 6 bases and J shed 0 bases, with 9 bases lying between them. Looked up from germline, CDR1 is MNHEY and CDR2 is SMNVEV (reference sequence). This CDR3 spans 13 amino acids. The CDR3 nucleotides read TGTGCCAGCAGCCTTCTGAGCTCCTACGAGCAGTACTTC. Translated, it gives CASSLLSSYEQYF.

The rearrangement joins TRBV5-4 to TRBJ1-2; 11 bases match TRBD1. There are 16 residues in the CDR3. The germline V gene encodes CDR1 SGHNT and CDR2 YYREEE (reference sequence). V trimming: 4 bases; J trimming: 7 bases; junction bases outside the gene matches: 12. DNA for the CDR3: TGTGCCAGCAGCCCCGGACAGGGGGCGATTGTTGGTGGCTACACCTTC. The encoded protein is CASSPGQGAIVGGYTF. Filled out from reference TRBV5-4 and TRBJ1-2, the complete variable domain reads ETGVTQSPTHLIKTRGQQVTLRCSSQSGHNTVSWYQQALGQGPQFIFQYYREEENGRGNFPPRFSGLQFPNYSSELNVNALELDDSALYLCASSPGQGAIVGGYTFGSGTRLTVV.

This CDR3 is CASSLFPNYGYTF. CDR3 in DNA: TGTGCCAGCAGCCTATTTCCGAACTATGGCTACACCTTC. The chain joins TRBV6-1 to TRBJ1-2, with D hard to call. CDR3 length equals 13 residues. CDR1 is MNHNS and CDR2 is SASEGT in the germline V gene. Trimming left V 6 bases short and J 2 bases short, with 10 bases between.

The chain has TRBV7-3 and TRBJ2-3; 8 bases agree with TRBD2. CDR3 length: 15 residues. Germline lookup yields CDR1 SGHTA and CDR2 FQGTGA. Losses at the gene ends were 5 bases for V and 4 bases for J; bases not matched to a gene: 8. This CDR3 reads CASSLNSGIADTQYF. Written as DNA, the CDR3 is TGTGCCAGCAGCCTTAATAGCGGGATTGCAGATACGCAGTATTTT.

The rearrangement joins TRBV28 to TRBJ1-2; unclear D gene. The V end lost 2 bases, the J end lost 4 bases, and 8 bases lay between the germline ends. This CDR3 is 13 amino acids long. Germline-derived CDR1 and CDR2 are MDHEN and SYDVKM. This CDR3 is CASSLRSFYGYTF. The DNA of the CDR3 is TGTGCCAGCAGTTTAAGAAGCTTCTATGGCTACACCTTC.

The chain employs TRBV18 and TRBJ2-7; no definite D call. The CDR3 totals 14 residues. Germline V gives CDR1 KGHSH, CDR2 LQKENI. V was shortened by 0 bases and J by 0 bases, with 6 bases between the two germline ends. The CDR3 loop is CASSPPGNSYEQYF. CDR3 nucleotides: TGTGCCAGCTCACCACCAGGGAACTCCTACGAGCAGTACTTC.

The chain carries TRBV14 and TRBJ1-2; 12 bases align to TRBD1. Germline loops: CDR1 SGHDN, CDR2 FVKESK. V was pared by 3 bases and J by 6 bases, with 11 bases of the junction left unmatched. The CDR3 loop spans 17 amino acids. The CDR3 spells CASSHGLGGQGADGYTF. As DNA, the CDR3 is TGTGCCAGCAGCCATGGGCTCGGGGGACAGGGGGCAGATGGCTACACCTTC. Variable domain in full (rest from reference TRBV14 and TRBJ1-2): EAGVTQFPSHSVIEKGQTVTLRCDPISGHDNLYWYRRVMGKEIKFLLHFVKESKQDESGMPNNRFLAERTGGTYSTLKVQPAELEDSGVYFCASSHGLGGQGADGYTFGSGTRLTVV.

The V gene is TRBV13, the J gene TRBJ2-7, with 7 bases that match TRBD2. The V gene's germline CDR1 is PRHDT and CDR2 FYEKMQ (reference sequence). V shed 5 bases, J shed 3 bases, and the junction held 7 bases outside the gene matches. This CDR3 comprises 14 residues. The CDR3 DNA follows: TGTGCCAGCAGCCGCGGGGAGGGGTTCTACGAGCAGTACTTC. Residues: CASSRGEGFYEQYF.

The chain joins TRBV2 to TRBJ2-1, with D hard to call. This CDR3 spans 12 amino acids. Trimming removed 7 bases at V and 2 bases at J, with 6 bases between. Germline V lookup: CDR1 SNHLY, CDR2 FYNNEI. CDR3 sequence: CASIMTYNEQFF. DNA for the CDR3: TGTGCCAGCATTATGACCTACAATGAGCAGTTCTTC.

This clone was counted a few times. The DNA of the CDR3 is TGTGCCAGCAGCCCAACGCCCTCCTACGAGCAGTACTTC. Its translation is CASSPTPSYEQYF. This chain connects TRBV7-2 to TRBJ2-7; the D is unclear. Germline V gives CDR1 SGHTA, CDR2 FQGNSA. Trimming stripped 5 bases from V and 0 bases from J, with 8 bases between. This CDR3 spans 13 amino acids.

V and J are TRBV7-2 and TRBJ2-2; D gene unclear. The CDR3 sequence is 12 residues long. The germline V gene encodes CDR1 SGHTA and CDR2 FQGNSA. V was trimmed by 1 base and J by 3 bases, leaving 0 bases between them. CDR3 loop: CASSLDTGELFF. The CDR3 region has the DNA TGTGCCAGCAGCTTAGACACCGGGGAGCTGTTTTTT. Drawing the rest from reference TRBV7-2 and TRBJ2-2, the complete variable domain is GAGVSQSPSNKVTEKGKDVELRCDPISGHTALYWYRQSLGQGLEFLIYFQGNSAPDKSGLPSDRFSAERTGGSVSTLTIQRTQQEDSAVYLCASSLDTGELFFGEGSRLTVL.